What follows is one T cell receptor beta chain and its context. Its target is unknown. The sample comes from a study of graft-versus-host responses after intestinal transplantation. Study-wide findings and caveats: GvH clonotypes were identified within recipient marrow, with a subset emerging first in ileum or blood.

The method was immunoSEQ multiplex PCR; TCRdb's version includes in-frame clones alone and lacks a portion of them. This table holds 35,000 to 45,000 clones, 91% found once. From germline, CDR1 is SGHRS and CDR2 YFSETQ. Trimming took off 4 bases at V and 5 bases at J, with 15 bases between the two ends. The CDR3 length is 14 residues. The TCR sequence derives from a human patient who received an intestinal transplant, so some T cells may come from the graft donor. The V and J genes are TRBV5-1 and TRBJ1-1; tentative D call: TRBD1 (5 bases). This material consisted of PBMCs, taken 524 days after transplant. The CDR3 spells CASSQGWGPTEAFF. The CDR3 coding sequence is TGCGCCAGCAGCCAGGGTTGGGGCCCGACTGAAGCTTTCTTT.